These 15 T cell receptor beta chains share one sample of origin, sequenced in a study of early T cells in non-severe SARS-CoV-2 infection. TCRdb redid the calling of the 5' RACE reads with MiXCR, one entry per CDR3 protein. The sample has about 77,000 distinct CDR3 sequences, around 9.9% seen once; the top ten hold roughly 4.8%. What was sequenced was whole blood. Receptor source: an adult who was a healthcare worker with PCR-confirmed SARS-CoV-2 infection or an uninfected control (not recorded which).

This clonotype showed up many times. The gene calls are TRBV28 and TRBJ2-7, with TRBD2 matching over 7 bases. Germline lookup yields CDR1 MDHEN and CDR2 SYDVKM. The V and J ends lost 7 bases and 6 bases, in that order; junction bases with no gene match: 15. The CDR3 is 15 residues long. In DNA form, the CDR3 reads TGTGCCAGCACTCGGCCCCGGAGGGAGGGCCGCGAGCAGTACTTC. Translation: CASTRPRREGREQYF.

There are many counts of this clonotype. The chain has TRBV12-3 or TRBV12-4 and TRBJ1-1; D unresolved. The length of the CDR3 is 12 residues. V dropped 6 bases and J dropped 3 bases, with 8 bases sitting between them. Here the CDR3 reads CASRRKHTEAFF. The CDR3 region has the DNA TGTGCCAGCAGGAGGAAGCACACTGAAGCTTTCTTT.

Worth noting for this clonotype: A read error may be the cause here, since a much bigger clone is one base away. Lacking the conserved final phenylalanine or tryptophan, this CDR3 likely reflects a read error. The gene calls are TRBV10-1 and TRBJ2-3; 10 bases map to TRBD2. After removal of 4 bases from V and 1 base from J, the junction contained 2 bases not matched to a gene. The germline V gene has CDR1 WNHNN and CDR2 SYGVQD (reference sequence). This CDR3 comprises 15 residues. CDR3: CASSALAGGTDTQYY. The CDR3 coding sequence is TGCGCCAGCAGTGCGCTAGCGGGAGGCACAGATACGCAGTATTAT.

This sequence joins TRBV5-1 and TRBJ2-7, with a possible D match to TRBD1 (5 bases). Between the trimmed V and J ends, which lost 4 bases and 3 bases, there was a span of 14 bases. This CDR3 is built from 14 residues. Looked up from germline, CDR1 is SGHRS and CDR2 is YFSETQ. The CDR3 coding sequence is TGCGCCAGCAGCGCTAGGGGTCCCGGCTACGAGCAGTACTTC. Its translation: CASSARGPGYEQYF. The full variable domain, its missing parts supplied by reference TRBV5-1 and TRBJ2-7, is KAGVTQTPRYLIKTRGQQVTLSCSPISGHRSVSWYQQTPGQGLQFLFEYFSETQRNKGNFPGRFSGRQFSNSRSEMNVSTLELGDSALYLCASSARGPGYEQYFGPGTRLTVT.

The chain combines TRBV7-6 with TRBJ1-1; 7 bases are a match to TRBD1. Germline values: CDR1 SGHVS, CDR2 FNYEAQ. V was clipped by 2 bases and J by 4 bases; unmatched bases: 7. This CDR3 region has 15 residues. CDR3 region: CASSLRESGGTEAFF. CDR3 in DNA: TGTGCCAGCAGCTTAAGGGAGTCAGGGGGCACTGAAGCTTTCTTT.

This clonotype occurred many times. The rearrangement uses TRBV18 and TRBJ1-1, with no clear D. The V gene's germline CDR1 is KGHSH and CDR2 LQKENI. The V end lost 0 bases, the J end lost 3 bases, and 17 bases lay between the germline ends. This CDR3 comprises 17 residues. The CDR3 DNA sequence: TGTGCCAGCTCACCACCGCAAGGGAATAAACGGGACACTGAAGCTTTCTTT. Translation: CASSPPQGNKRDTEAFF.

The chain employs TRBV27 and TRBJ1-1; 7 positions match TRBD1. Germline CDR1 and CDR2: MNHEY and SMNVEV (reference sequence). The V gene end was trimmed by 5 bases and the J gene end by 5 bases; junction bases not matched to a gene: 14. The CDR3 length is 16 residues. In DNA, the CDR3 is TGTGCCAGCAGTCCCCCTTTAGGGAGGGGGCGGACTGAAGCTTTCTTT. The encoded protein is CASSPPLGRGRTEAFF.

The sample holds many counts of this clonotype. The rearrangement uses TRBV11-2 and TRBJ2-7; D possibly corresponds to TRBD1 (7 bases). The CDR3 is 16 residues long. Germline lookup yields CDR1 SGHAT and CDR2 FQNNGV. V shed 4 bases and J shed 4 bases, with 20 bases lying between them. This CDR3 reads CASSSGATGLGYEQYF. DNA for the CDR3: TGTGCCAGCAGCTCGGGGGCGACAGGGTTGGGATACGAGCAGTACTTC.

This clonotype was observed a few times. J is TRBJ2-6 and V is TRBV7-9; possibly TRBD1 for D (5 bases). Germline V CDR1 and CDR2: SEHNR, FQNEAQ (reference sequence). V was cut by 3 bases and J by 9 bases, with 21 bases left in between. The CDR3 extends over 17 amino acids. DNA of the CDR3: TGTGCCAGCAGCTTGTTGCTAAAGAAACAGGCTGACAACGTCCTGACTTTC. This sequence encodes CASSLLLKKQADNVLTF.

This clonotype was seen many times. The genes are TRBV3-1 and TRBJ2-7; 10 bases agree with TRBD1. There are 15 residues in the CDR3. The trim removed 5 bases at V and 4 bases at J, leaving 8 bases unmatched. Germline CDR1 reads LGHDT; CDR2 reads YNNKEL (reference sequence). CDR3 nucleotide sequence: TGTGCCAGCAGCGCCGGGACAGGGGTGCTATACGAGCAGTACTTC. As protein: CASSAGTGVLYEQYF.

This clonotype was detected ten times or more. The chain joins TRBV20-1 to TRBJ2-4; no clear D gene. From germline, CDR1 is DFQATT and CDR2 SNEGSKA (reference sequence). This CDR3 is 12 amino acids long. CDR3 sequence reads: CSLTGSGDIQYF. CDR3 nucleotides: TGCAGCCTAACTGGAAGTGGTGACATTCAGTACTTC.

This clonotype showed up just a few times. The CDR3 sequence is CSASNPVISYNEQFF. The CDR3 DNA is TGCAGTGCTAGTAATCCGGTTATCTCCTACAATGAGCAGTTCTTC. The chain uses TRBV20-1 and TRBJ2-1; D not resolved. From germline, CDR1 is DFQATT and CDR2 SNEGSKA (reference sequence). This CDR3 spans 15 amino acids. Trimming took 3 bases from V and 0 from J, leaving 12 bases between them.

This clonotype was observed a handful of times. The chain joins TRBV29-1 to TRBJ2-7, with 10 bases aligning to TRBD1. The ends lost 8 bases at V and 1 base at J; junction bases unmatched: 5. Germline loops: CDR1 SQVTM, CDR2 ANQGSEA. The CDR3 extends over 13 amino acids. CDR3 region: CSIGTGVSYEQYF. The CDR3 coding sequence is TGCAGCATCGGGACAGGGGTTTCCTACGAGCAGTACTTC.

This clonotype was seen at least ten times. The CDR3 DNA reads TGTGCCAGCAGCCGAGAGGGGGGCGGAGAAAACACCATATATTTT. Residues: CASSREGGGENTIYF. The chain has TRBV4-2 and TRBJ1-3; the D gene is possibly TRBD1 (6 bases). V lost 4 bases to trimming and J lost 6 bases, with 16 bases between them. CDR3 length equals 15 residues. Looked up from germline, CDR1 is LGHNA and CDR2 is YNFKEQ.

This clonotype was detected ten times or more. The chain uses TRBV19 and TRBJ1-2; D may be TRBD1 (5 bases). The V end was cut by 9 bases, the J end by 4 bases, with 15 bases between. Germline V gene sequence: CDR1 LNHDA, CDR2 SQIVND (reference sequence). The CDR3 spans 13 residues. CDR3 loop: CASGGQGAYGYTF. DNA of the CDR3: TGTGCCAGCGGCGGGCAAGGGGCCTATGGCTACACCTTC.